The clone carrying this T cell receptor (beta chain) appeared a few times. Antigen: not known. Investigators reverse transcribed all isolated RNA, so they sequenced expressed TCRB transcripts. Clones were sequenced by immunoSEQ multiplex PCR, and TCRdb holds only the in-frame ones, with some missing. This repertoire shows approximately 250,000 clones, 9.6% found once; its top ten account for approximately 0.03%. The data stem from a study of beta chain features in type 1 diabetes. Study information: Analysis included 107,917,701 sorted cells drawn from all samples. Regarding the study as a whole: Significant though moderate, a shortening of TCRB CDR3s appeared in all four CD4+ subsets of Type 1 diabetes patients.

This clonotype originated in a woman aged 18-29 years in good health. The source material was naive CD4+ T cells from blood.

CDR3 in DNA: TGTGCCAGCAGCGTCCGGGGATTCACAGATACGCAGTATTTT. Protein product: CASSVRGFTDTQYF. The chain joins TRBV9 to TRBJ2-3, with a possible D match to TRBD2 (5 bases). CDR3 size: 14 residues. Germline CDR1 is SGDLS and CDR2 is YYNGEE. V lost 2 bases, J lost 2 bases, and 9 bases lay in between. Full variable domain (remainder filled in from reference TRBV9 and TRBJ2-3): DSGVTQTPKHLITATGQRVTLRCSPRSGDLSVYWYQQSLDQGLQFLIQYYNGEERAKGNILERFSAQQFPDLHSELNLSSLELGDSALYFCASSVRGFTDTQYFGPGTRLTVL.